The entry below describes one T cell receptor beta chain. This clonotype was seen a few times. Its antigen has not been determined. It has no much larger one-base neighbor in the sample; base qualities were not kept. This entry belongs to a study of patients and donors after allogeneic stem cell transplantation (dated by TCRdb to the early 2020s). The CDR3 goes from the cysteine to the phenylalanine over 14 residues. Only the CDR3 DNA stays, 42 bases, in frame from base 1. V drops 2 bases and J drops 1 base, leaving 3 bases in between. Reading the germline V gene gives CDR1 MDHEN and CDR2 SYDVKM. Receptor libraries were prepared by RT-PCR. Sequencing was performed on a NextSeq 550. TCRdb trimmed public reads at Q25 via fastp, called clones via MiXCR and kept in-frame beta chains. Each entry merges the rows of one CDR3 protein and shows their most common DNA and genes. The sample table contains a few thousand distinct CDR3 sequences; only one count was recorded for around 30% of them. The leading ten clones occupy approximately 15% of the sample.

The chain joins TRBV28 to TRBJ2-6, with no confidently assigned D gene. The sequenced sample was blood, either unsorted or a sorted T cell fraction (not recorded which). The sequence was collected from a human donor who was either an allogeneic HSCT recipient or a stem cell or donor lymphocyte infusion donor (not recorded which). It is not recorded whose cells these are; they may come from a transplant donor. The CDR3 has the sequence CASSLRSGANVLTF. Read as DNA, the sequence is TGTGCCAGCAGTTTAAGGTCTGGGGCCAACGTCCTGACTTTC.